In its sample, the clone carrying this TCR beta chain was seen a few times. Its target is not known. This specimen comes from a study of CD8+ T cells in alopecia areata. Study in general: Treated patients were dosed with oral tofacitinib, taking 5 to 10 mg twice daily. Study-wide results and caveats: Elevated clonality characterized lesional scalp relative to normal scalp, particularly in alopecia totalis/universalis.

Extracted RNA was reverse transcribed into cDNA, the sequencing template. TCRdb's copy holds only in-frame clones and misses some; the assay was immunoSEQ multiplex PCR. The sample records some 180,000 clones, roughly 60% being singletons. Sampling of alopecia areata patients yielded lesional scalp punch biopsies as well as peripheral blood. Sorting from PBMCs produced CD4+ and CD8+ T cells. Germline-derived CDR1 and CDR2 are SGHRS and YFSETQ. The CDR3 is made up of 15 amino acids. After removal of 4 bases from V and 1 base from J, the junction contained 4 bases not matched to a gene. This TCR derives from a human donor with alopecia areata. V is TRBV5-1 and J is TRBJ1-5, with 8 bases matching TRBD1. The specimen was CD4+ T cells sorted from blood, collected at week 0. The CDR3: CASSATGESNQPQHF. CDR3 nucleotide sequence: TGCGCCAGCAGCGCGACAGGGGAGAGCAATCAGCCCCAGCATTTT.